Shown below are 14 T cell receptor beta chains from a single sample sequenced in a study of cytomegalovirus exposure and HLA in healthy donors. The repertoire was sequenced with immunoSEQ multiplex PCR; TCRdb's copy has only in-frame clones and lacks some. Of 250,000 to 400,000 clones listed, 88% are singletons. Sample: PBMCs. The receptors derive from a young man in good health and CMV-seronegative.

The chain is built from TRBV18 and TRBJ2-1, with TRBD1 matching over 7 bases. The germline V gene encodes CDR1 KGHSH and CDR2 LQKENI. The CDR3 contains 15 residues. J gave up 9 bases and V 5 bases, and 13 bases lay outside the gene matches. The CDR3 coding sequence is TGTGCCAGCTCATCACTTGGATACAGGGGTGGTGAGCAGTTCTTC. Translated: CASSSLGYRGGEQFF.

The CDR3 loop reads CASSPSRVGGYTF. CDR3 DNA: TGTGCCAGCAGTCCTTCCAGGGTGGGTGGCTACACCTTC. The V gene is TRBV6-4, the J gene TRBJ1-2; tentative D call: TRBD1 (5 bases). Trimming took off 5 bases at V and 7 bases at J, with 14 bases between the two ends. The CDR3 consists of 13 residues. The germline V gene has CDR1 MRHNA and CDR2 SNTAGT.

The rearrangement joins TRBV5-4 to TRBJ2-7; 10 bases line up with TRBD1. V lost 4 bases and J lost 2; bases outside the gene matches: 6. The CDR3 runs 15 residues. Germline-derived CDR1 and CDR2 are SGHNT and YYREEE (reference sequence). In DNA, the CDR3 is TGTGCCAGCAGCACCGGACAGGGGGGTACCTACGAGCAGTACTTC. Amino acid sequence: CASSTGQGGTYEQYF.

This rearrangement joins TRBV7-2 to TRBJ1-1; no clear D gene. Germline V CDR1 and CDR2: SGHTA, FQGNSA. The V end was cut by 5 bases, the J end by 1 base, with 8 bases between. The CDR3 consists of 13 residues. CDR3 region: CASSITQNTEAFF. The CDR3 DNA reads TGTGCCAGCAGCATTACTCAGAACACTGAAGCTTTCTTT.

The CDR3 here is CASRRQGNTEAFF. The CDR3 DNA reads TGTGCCAGCAGGCGACAGGGAAACACTGAAGCTTTCTTT. V gene TRBV27 combines with J gene TRBJ1-1, with TRBD1 matching 7 bases. The germline V gene has CDR1 MNHEY and CDR2 SMNVEV (reference sequence). This CDR3 is built from 13 residues. With 6 bases clipped from V and 2 bases from J, the junction kept 3 bases outside the gene matches.

The chain is built from TRBV5-5 and TRBJ2-1; perhaps TRBD1 as D (6 bases). Between the trimmed V and J ends, which lost 4 bases and 4 bases, there was a span of 15 bases. This CDR3 is built from 15 residues. Germline loops: CDR1 SGHKS, CDR2 YYEKEE (reference sequence). As DNA, the CDR3 is TGTGCCAGCAGCCGCGAAGGACAGCAGTACAATGAGCAGTTCTTC. It encodes CASSREGQQYNEQFF. The whole variable domain, filled in from reference TRBV5-5 and TRBJ2-1, reads DAGVTQSPTHLIKTRGQQVTLRCSPISGHKSVSWYQQVLGQGPQFIFQYYEKEERGRGNFPDRFSARQFPNYSSELNVNALLLGDSALYLCASSREGQQYNEQFFGPGTRLTVL.

The CDR3 DNA follows: TGTGCCAGCAGAAAGGGGGAGGAGACCCAGTACTTC. This encodes CASRKGEETQYF. The rearrangement links TRBV27 to TRBJ2-5; D is perhaps TRBD1 (6 bases). V was clipped by 6 bases and J by 5 bases, with 10 bases between them. CDR1 and CDR2 from the germline V gene are MNHEY and SMNVEV (reference sequence). The CDR3 extends over 12 amino acids.

This clone was counted a few times. Here the CDR3 reads CASSLVAYGELFF. The CDR3 DNA sequence: TGTGCCAGCAGCTTAGTGGCTTACGGGGAGCTGTTTTTT. The rearrangement uses TRBV7-7 and TRBJ2-2; D gene uncertain. The CDR3 contains 13 residues. CDR1 SSHAT and CDR2 FNYEAQ come from the germline V gene (reference sequence). Deletions cut 1 base from V and 7 bases from J, with 7 bases between.

The gene calls are TRBV5-4 and TRBJ2-7, with 7 bases matching TRBD2. Per germline, CDR1 SGHNT and CDR2 YYREEE (reference sequence). The junction had 3 bases not matched to a gene; V was cut back by 0 bases and J by 0 bases. This CDR3 is built from 15 residues. CDR3 residues: CASSLAGGFSYEQYF. CDR3 coding DNA: TGTGCCAGCAGCTTGGCGGGGGGTTTCTCCTACGAGCAGTACTTC.

This chain links TRBV15 with TRBJ1-6, with 9 bases that match TRBD1. Germline assignment: CDR1 LNHNV and CDR2 YYDKDF (reference sequence). The CDR3 loop spans 16 amino acids. Unmatched junction bases numbered 6, after V lost 0 bases and J lost 9 bases. CDR3 nucleotide sequence: TGTGCCACCAGCAGAGAGGGACAGGGCCTTAGTTCACCCCTCCACTTT. This translates into CATSREGQGLSSPLHF.

The CDR3 DNA is TGCAGCGTTGTCGAGGGGGCGAAAGGCTACACCTTC. Protein: CSVVEGAKGYTF. The chain carries TRBV29-1 and TRBJ1-2; 7 bases are a match to TRBD1. V was clipped by 4 bases and J by 8 bases; unmatched bases: 7. There are 12 residues in the CDR3. Germline V gene data show CDR1 as SQVTM and CDR2 as ANQGSEA.

The chain carries TRBV30 and TRBJ1-5, with TRBD1 as a possible D gene (5 bases). CDR1 GTSNPN and CDR2 SVGIG come from the germline V gene (reference sequence). CDR3 size: 14 residues. V was clipped by 3 bases and J by 2 bases, with 11 bases between them. The CDR3 is CAWSSGVGNQPQHF. The DNA for the CDR3 is TGTGCCTGGAGCTCGGGGGTTGGCAATCAGCCCCAGCATTTT.

V gene TRBV5-6 combines with J gene TRBJ1-6, with 11 bases aligning to TRBD1. The germline CDR1 and CDR2 sequences are SGHDT and YYEEEE. The V and J ends lost 2 bases and 10 bases, in that order; junction bases with no gene match: 5. The CDR3 length is 15 residues. The CDR3 DNA follows: TGTGCCAGCAGCTTCGGACAGGGGGCAACGTCACCCCTCCACTTT. Its translation is CASSFGQGATSPLHF.

This clone came up once. The chain joins TRBV18 to TRBJ2-7; 10 bases are shared with TRBD1. The V gene end was trimmed by 1 base and the J gene end by 3 bases; junction bases not matched to a gene: 9. This CDR3 spans 17 amino acids. Germline V gene data show CDR1 as KGHSH and CDR2 as LQKENI. CDR3 bases: TGTGCCAGCTCACCACGGCCGGGACAGGGGATATTCTACGAGCAGTACTTC. Translating gives CASSPRPGQGIFYEQYF.